This T cell receptor beta chain was identified in a study of PD-L1 blockade in urothelial cancer. Study overall: Patients went on atezolizumab in the mid-2010s, receiving 1,200 mg intravenously every 3 weeks. Blood was evaluated 3 weeks (second dose) and 6 weeks after therapy began.

CDR3 length: 15 amino acids. Germline V CDR1 and CDR2: MNHNY, SVGAGI (reference sequence). The junction had 8 bases not matched to a gene; V was cut back by 7 bases and J by 9 bases. The study's findings and limits: Clones that were tumor-associated expanded more in the blood of durable-benefit patients at 3 weeks.

As to time point: peripheral blood 6 weeks after treatment start. Details on this clone: Its antigen remains unknown.

Generated by immunoSEQ multiplex PCR, the TCRdb table keeps only in-frame clones and is missing some. The table records around 110,000 clones, 80% to 90% of them present only once. V usage is TRBV6-6 and J usage is TRBJ2-1; 14 nucleotides match TRBD2. The input for sequencing was PBMCs, taken around atezolizumab (anti-PD-L1) treatment. This receptor was taken from a man aged 55 to 70 with urothelial cancer. The CDR3 DNA is TGTGCCAGCACTATGGGACTAGCGGGAGTTGGTGAGCAGTTCTTC. Translated, it gives CASTMGLAGVGEQFF.